This T cell receptor beta chain stems from a study (dated by TCRdb to between 2014 and 2016). About the study as a whole: The study examined whether tumor-infiltrating Tregs in breast cancer are drawn from blood Tregs or arise in situ by conversion from other CD4+ T cell subsets. Paper-wide results and their limitations: In terms of TCR gene usage, tumor memory CD4+ T cells clustered together with blood and lymph node memory CD4+ cells, as well as with lymph node naive CD4+ cells. Validation in the larger cohort was restricted to a single TCR beta V-J rearrangement rather than whole repertoires. Tumor-infiltrating Treg TCR alpha and beta sequences overlapped most with tumor naive CD4+ T cells, then with blood naive CD4+ T cells.

CDR1 and CDR2 were assigned from the germline V gene (reference sequence) as SEHNR and FQNEAQ. Cut back by 0 bases and 12 bases, the V and J ends lie 15 bases apart. The CDR3 holds 14 amino acids from the cysteine to the phenylalanine. Here the CDR3 DNA is all that survives: 42 bases in frame from base 1. Amplification of full-length TCR variable regions was done by 5' RACE PCR using constant-region reverse primers, and this step was followed by semi-nested PCR with Nested Universal Primer A. The ReliaPrep RNA Cell Miniprep System was used to extract total RNA, which was then reverse transcribed into 5'RACE-ready cDNA with the SMARTer RACE 5'/3' Kit. Multiplex adaptors were used to barcode full-length TCR alpha and beta libraries, and the barcoded libraries were sequenced on an Illumina MiSeq. From the authors' description of their analysis: For each of nine subset-tissue groups, sequencing data from the five patients were pooled, and the groups were then compared using unsupervised clustering of TCR gene usage. The Morisita-Horn index was used to calculate repertoire similarity, with shared sequences weighted according to their contribution to each repertoire. TCRdb itself trimmed the public reads at Q25 with fastp, ran MiXCR and retained productive beta chains. Each entry is one CDR3 protein sequence, shown with its most common DNA and genes. The authors' filters were not applied to this entry. Across this sample there are about 32,000 distinct CDR3 sequences, with roughly a quarter seen only once. The ten largest account for more than 3.5% of the sample.

This clonotype appeared many times. Its antigen target is currently unknown. Base qualities are not provided; no much larger clone lies one nucleotide away. CD4+CD45RO+CD25- cells were isolated as memory CD4+ T cells. Tregs, naive and memory CD4+ T cells from tumor, blood and ipsilateral draining lymph nodes of five breast cancer patients underwent full-length TCR alpha and beta sequencing. Ficoll density gradient centrifugation was used to isolate mononuclear cells from lymph nodes or from 50 to 60 ml of peripheral blood. FACS confirmed that the sorted cell populations were more than 90% pure. The sequence derives from a female donor with breast cancer. The V and J genes are TRBV7-9 and TRBJ2-1; a confident D gene designation cannot be given. The specimen sequenced was memory CD4+ T cells sorted from blood. The cell subset or site label corresponds to: memory CD4+ T cells, CD4+CD45RO+CD25-. The nucleotide sequence reads TGTGCCAGCAGCTTAGCCCCGAGTGTGGGATGGCAGTTCTTC. It specifies CASSLAPSVGWQFF.